Presented here are 8 T cell receptor beta chains from one specimen sequenced in a study of spatial heterogeneity in lung cancer. Noted time point: sample taken at primary tumor resection. The sequenced material consisted of unsorted whole RNA from tumor, nontumor lung or frozen PBMC. TCRdb ran MiXCR on the 5' RACE reads and lists one entry per CDR3 protein. The sample carries roughly 14,000 distinct CDR3 sequences, about a tenth recorded once. The sequences come from PBMCs, collected at surgery. The receptors derive from a male donor with early-stage non-small cell lung cancer.

This clonotype was counted ten times or more. V and J are TRBV10-3 and TRBJ2-5; perhaps TRBD1 as D (6 bases). The V and J ends lost 4 bases and 3 bases respectively, with 9 bases between them. The CDR3 has 13 residues. The germline V gene has CDR1 ENHRY and CDR2 SYGVKD. The CDR3 sequence is CAISGNREETQYF. In DNA form, the CDR3 reads TGTGCCATCAGTGGGAACAGGGAAGAGACCCAGTACTTC.

This clonotype was counted many times. The chain employs TRBV10-2 and TRBJ2-1; D not certain. The CDR3 has 18 residues. CDR1 WSHSY and CDR2 SAAADI come from the germline V gene. With 0 bases removed from V and 0 bases from J, the gap between germline ends came to 15 bases. The CDR3 spells CASSESPPTVSSYNEQFF. As DNA, the CDR3 is TGCGCCAGCAGTGAGTCACCCCCAACGGTGAGCTCCTACAATGAGCAGTTCTTC.

This clonotype occurred many times. The V call is TRBV29-1, the J call TRBJ1-2, with no clear D. Germline V CDR1 and CDR2: SQVTM, ANQGSEA. This CDR3 spans 11 amino acids. V shed 3 bases and J shed 8 bases, with 10 bases lying between them. CDR3: CSVEFVDGYTF. In DNA, the CDR3 is TGCAGCGTTGAGTTTGTCGACGGCTACACCTTC.

This clonotype was seen only a few times. The junction departs from germline at one end; a sequencing error may be responsible. The rearrangement links TRBV28 to TRBJ2-2; D gene ambiguous. The CDR3 spans 12 residues. Germline CDR1 reads MDHEN; CDR2 reads SYDVKM. CDR3 nucleotides: TGTGCCAGCAGTTTCGACACTGGGGAGCTGTTTTTT. Translated: CASSFDTGELFF.

This clonotype was seen many times. This chain's CDR3 is CAISEQAGEQYF. CDR3 DNA: TGTGCCATCAGTGAGCAGGCCGGCGAGCAGTACTTC. J is TRBJ2-7 and V is TRBV10-3, with D unresolved. Germline V gene data show CDR1 as ENHRY and CDR2 as SYGVKD. Trimming shortened V by 2 bases and J by 6 bases, and 8 bases separated the two germline ends. CDR3 length: 12 residues.

This clonotype was counted many times. The V and J genes are TRBV19 and TRBJ2-5, with 7 bases fitting TRBD1. This CDR3 is built from 14 residues. CDR1 is LNHDA, CDR2 SQIVND, per germline (reference sequence). The J segment lost 4 bases and the V segment lost 1 base, leaving 3 bases of the junction unmatched. CDR3 coding DNA: TGTGCCAGTAGTATAGGACAGGGTCGAGAGACCCAGTACTTC. Protein sequence: CASSIGQGRETQYF.

This clonotype is medium-sized. The genes are TRBV20-1 and TRBJ1-5; D is unresolved. The CDR3 runs 14 residues. V was pared by 3 bases and J by 2 bases, with 11 bases between. CDR1 and CDR2 (germline): DFQATT, SNEGSKA (reference sequence). The CDR3 here is CSASPGFGNQPQHF. In DNA, the CDR3 is TGCAGTGCTAGCCCGGGGTTTGGCAATCAGCCCCAGCATTTT.

The J gene is TRBJ1-1, the V gene TRBV7-8; TRBD1 might be the D (5 bases). The germline V gene has CDR1 SGHVS and CDR2 FQNEAQ. V was cut by 0 bases and J by 8 bases, with 16 bases left in between. The CDR3 runs to 15 residues. The CDR3 bases are TGTGCCAGCAGCTTAGCGCCCGGGGGGAACCCCGAAGCTTTCTTT. As protein: CASSLAPGGNPEAFF.